Sequencing of this T cell receptor beta chain was carried out in a study of human T cells and chemical hapten exposure. Study observations and caveats: Having alopecia, donors may respond immunologically unlike healthy people.

TCRdb ran MiXCR on the RACE reads and lists one entry per CDR3 protein. The data contain 300,000 to 450,000 distinct CDR3 sequences, approximately 5% of them seen just once; the ten biggest clones take up over 7%. This clonotype was recorded many times. What it binds is not known. Time point reported: pre-sensitization, week 0. Treatment noted: therapeutic diphenylcyclopropenone sensitization with weekly scalp DPC. Looked up from germline, CDR1 is SNHLY and CDR2 is FYNNEI. V lost 8 bases to trimming and J lost 7 bases, with 17 bases between them. The CDR3 is 14 residues long. The sequence came from a woman between 18 and 29 years old with alopecia areata. Some clones in this sample may be carry-over from other donors' samples. The specimen comprised whole blood, sampled in connection with sensitization to the hapten diphenylcyclopropenone (DPC). The chain recombines TRBV2 with TRBJ1-4; D gene ambiguous. This CDR3 is CASGDVEKGEKLFF. The CDR3, as DNA: TGTGCCAGCGGGGATGTCGAAAAGGGTGAAAAACTGTTTTTT.